Given below is one T cell receptor beta chain in context. This CDR3 spans 14 amino acids. Germline V gene sequence: CDR1 DFQATT, CDR2 SNEGSKA (reference sequence). The entry originates in a study of blood T cells in healthy people across ages. Alongside a J-beta primer mix, a sample-barcoded 5' primer served in a second PCR lasting about 7 to 12 cycles. Tags on each cDNA molecule came from a template-switch adaptor with 12 random nucleotides. TCRdb ran MiXCR on the 5' RACE reads and lists one entry per CDR3 protein. The sample lists hundreds of thousands of distinct CDR3 sequences; around two fifths were seen once.

The TCR sequence derives from a man older than 75 in good health. J is TRBJ2-4 and V is TRBV20-1, with a possible D match to TRBD1 (6 bases). The J call may be mistaken, given a closer DNA end match to TRBJ2-7. Sequencing used blood. Written as DNA, the CDR3 is TGCAGTGCTAGAGTGGACAGAAGGACCCACGAGCAGTACTTC. Amino acid sequence: CSARVDRRTHEQYF.